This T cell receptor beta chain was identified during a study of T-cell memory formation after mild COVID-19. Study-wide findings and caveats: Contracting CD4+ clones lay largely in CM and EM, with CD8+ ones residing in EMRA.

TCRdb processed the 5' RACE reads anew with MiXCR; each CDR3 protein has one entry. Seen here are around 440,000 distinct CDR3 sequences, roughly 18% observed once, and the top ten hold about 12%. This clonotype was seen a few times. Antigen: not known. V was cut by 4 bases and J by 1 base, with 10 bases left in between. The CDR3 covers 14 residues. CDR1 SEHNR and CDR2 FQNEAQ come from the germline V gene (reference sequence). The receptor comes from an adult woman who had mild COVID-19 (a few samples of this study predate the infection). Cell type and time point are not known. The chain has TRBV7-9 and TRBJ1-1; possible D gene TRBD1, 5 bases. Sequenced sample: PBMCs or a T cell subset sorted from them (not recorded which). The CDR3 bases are TGTGCCAGCAGCTCCGGGGCGGAGAACACTGAAGCTTTCTTT. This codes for CASSSGAENTEAFF.